These T cell receptor beta chains were read from a single sample in a study of blood T cell repertoires in COVID-19. TCRdb's copy holds only in-frame clones and misses some; the assay was immunoSEQ multiplex PCR. The repertoire has under 300,000 clones, 75% to 90% of them found once; the top ten carry 2.4%. The sample consisted of PBMCs or T cells enriched from blood (not recorded which). All receptors derive from a woman under 30 who had recovered from COVID-19. Both conserved end residues are part of each CDR3. D genes are given only for firm matches. A row's size may be missing; if present it is once, few, many or a size class.

-,TRBJ2-1,TRBV15,-,CATSRGPTVYNEQFF,TGTGCCACCAGCAGAGGCCCGACAGTGTACAATGAGCAGTTCTTC
-,TRBJ1-5,TRBV30,-,CAWSAGGNQPQHF,TGTGCCTGGAGTGCTGGCGGTAATCAGCCCCAGCATTTT
-,TRBJ1-5,TRBV20-1,-,CSASTGIEQPQHF,TGCAGTGCTAGTACCGGGATCGAGCAGCCCCAGCATTTT
-,TRBJ1-5,TRBV3-1/TRBV3-2,-,CASSQDLSVQPQHF,TGTGCCAGCAGCCAAGATCTGTCTGTTCAGCCCCAGCATTTT
-,TRBJ2-1,TRBV19,-,CASSIDRWGGPFGEQFF,TGTGCCAGTAGTATAGATCGATGGGGGGGCCCCTTTGGGGAGCAGTTCTTC
-,TRBJ1-2,TRBV4-2,TRBD1,CASSPGTGEYGYTF,TGTGCCAGCAGCCCCGGGACAGGGGAATATGGCTACACCTTC
-,TRBJ1-2,TRBV21-1,-,CASSKSGSKIGDGYTF,TGTGCCAGCAGCAAAAGTGGGTCCAAAATCGGGGATGGCTACACCTTC
-,TRBJ1-5,TRBV28,TRBD1,CASRLQGNQPQHF,TGTGCCAGCAGGCTACAGGGGAACCAGCCCCAGCATTTT
-,TRBJ1-1,TRBV29-1,-,CSVYGDGTEAFF,TGCAGCGTTTACGGAGATGGCACTGAAGCTTTCTTT
-,TRBJ1-5,TRBV6-5,TRBD1,CASREDRDSNQPQHF,TGTGCCAGCAGGGAGGACAGGGATAGCAATCAGCCCCAGCATTTT
once,TRBJ2-1,TRBV19,TRBD1,CASSTRDRGNNEQFF,TGTGCCAGTAGTACCCGGGACAGGGGAAACAATGAGCAGTTCTTC
once,TRBJ1-5,TRBV7-9,-,CASSATGFAGSNQPQHF,TGTGCCAGCAGCGCAACTGGGTTTGCAGGAAGCAATCAGCCCCAGCATTTT
few,TRBJ2-7,TRBV5-5,-,CASSLKGPYEQYF,TGTGCCAGCAGCTTGAAGGGGCCCTACGAGCAGTACTTC
-,TRBJ2-7,TRBV5-4,TRBD1,CASSLGQGIYEQYF,TGTGCCAGCAGCTTGGGACAGGGAATCTACGAGCAGTACTTC
-,TRBJ2-1,TRBV3-1/TRBV3-2,TRBD2,CASSQVAGIYNEQFF,TGTGCCAGCAGCCAAGTAGCGGGGATCTACAATGAGCAGTTCTTC
-,TRBJ2-3,TRBV7-9,TRBD1,CASSFRGQGADTQYF,TGTGCCAGCAGCTTTCGGGGACAGGGGGCAGATACGCAGTATTTT
-,TRBJ1-3,TRBV18,-,CASQVDGNTIYF,TGTGCCAGCCAGGTGGATGGAAACACCATATATTTT
-,TRBJ2-5,TRBV4-2,-,CASSQRTGWETQYF,TGTGCCAGCAGCCAGCGGACGGGATGGGAGACCCAGTACTTC
-,TRBJ1-1,TRBV29-1,-,CSVVWGGTEAFF,TGCAGCGTTGTGTGGGGGGGGACTGAAGCTTTCTTT